The 21 T cell receptor beta chains below were found in one sample sequenced in a study of T cell responses to AZD1222 COVID-19 vaccine. Profiling relied on immunoSEQ multiplex PCR, and the TCRdb table lists in-frame clones only, not all of them. This sample yields around 80,000 clones, of which 80% to 90% are seen a single time; more than 9% belongs to the top ten. This specimen was peripheral blood, taken 28 days after the second AZD1222 dose. Every receptor here comes from an adult who received the AZD1222 COVID-19 vaccine.

The rearrangement joins TRBV5-4 to TRBJ2-4, with a tentative D call TRBD2 (5 bases). The CDR3 consists of 18 residues. Germline V gene sequence: CDR1 SGHNT, CDR2 YYREEE (reference sequence). Trimming cost V 3 bases and J 0 bases, with 19 bases left between them. The CDR3 spells CASSSDATGSVAKNIQYF. CDR3 bases: TGTGCCAGCAGCTCCGACGCGACGGGATCGGTAGCCAAAAACATTCAGTACTTC. Full variable domain (remainder filled in from reference TRBV5-4 and TRBJ2-4): ETGVTQSPTHLIKTRGQQVTLRCSSQSGHNTVSWYQQALGQGPQFIFQYYREEENGRGNFPPRFSGLQFPNYSSELNVNALELDDSALYLCASSSDATGSVAKNIQYFGAGTRLSVL.

V is TRBV5-1 and J is TRBJ2-2; 9 bases are shared with TRBD1. V gave up 4 bases and J gave up 3 bases; unmatched junction bases: 13. This CDR3 comprises 18 residues. Germline assignment: CDR1 SGHRS and CDR2 YFSETQ. CDR3 sequence: CASSPGTGRGSDTGELFF. Here the CDR3 DNA reads TGCGCCAGCAGCCCCGGGACAGGGCGTGGTAGTGACACCGGGGAGCTGTTTTTT.

The chain recombines TRBV21-1 with TRBJ2-3; TRBD2 is taken as the D call from the table, unchecked against the DNA. TRBV21-1 is a known pseudogene. This CDR3 region has 19 residues. This chain's CDR3 is CASSKGDRGLAGVTDTQYF. The DNA of the CDR3 is TGTGCCAGCAGCAAGGGGGACAGGGGTCTAGCGGGGGTCACAGATACGCAGTATTTT.

The chain has TRBV5-1 and TRBJ1-4; unclear D gene. Between the trimmed V and J ends, which lost 0 bases and 8 bases, there was a span of 11 bases. This CDR3 has 14 amino acids. CDR1 and CDR2 (germline): SGHRS, YFSETQ. CDR3 DNA: TGCGCCAGCAGCTTGGGCAGTCCCATCGAAAAACTGTTTTTT. Protein product: CASSLGSPIEKLFF.

This chain links TRBV27 with TRBJ1-1; D is undetermined. The germline V gene has CDR1 MNHEY and CDR2 SMNVEV (reference sequence). The length of the CDR3 is 11 residues. Trimming took 8 bases from V and 3 from J, leaving 7 bases between them. CDR3 protein: CASGSYTEAFF. In nucleotides, the CDR3 is TGTGCCAGCGGTTCTTACACTGAAGCTTTCTTT.

The gene calls are TRBV28 and TRBJ2-1; D remains unclear. Germline loops: CDR1 MDHEN, CDR2 SYDVKM. This CDR3 is 12 amino acids long. Trimming pared 2 bases from V and 5 bases from J, leaving 4 bases between. The CDR3 DNA sequence: TGTGCCAGCAGTTTAATGAACAATGAGCAGTTCTTC. As protein: CASSLMNNEQFF.

The J gene is TRBJ2-1, the V gene TRBV7-3; perhaps TRBD2 as D (5 bases). Trimming stripped 5 bases from V and 5 bases from J, with 16 bases between. This CDR3 region has 15 residues. In germline, CDR1 is SGHTA, CDR2 FQGTGA. DNA of the CDR3: TGTGCCAGCAGCCCATGGTCCGGGGATAACAATGAGCAGTTCTTC. Protein: CASSPWSGDNNEQFF.

A single count supports this clone. This chain uses TRBV9 with TRBJ2-5, with D perhaps TRBD1 or TRBD2 (5 bases each). V was clipped by 3 bases and J by 1 base, with 7 bases between them. This CDR3 contains 13 residues. CDR1 is SGDLS, CDR2 YYNGEE, per germline. CDR3 sequence: CASSGGIQETQYF. The CDR3 DNA sequence: TGTGCCAGCAGCGGGGGGATCCAAGAGACCCAGTACTTC.

The chain has TRBV2 and TRBJ2-7; D not resolved. Trimming stripped 8 bases from V and 1 base from J, with 15 bases between. Germline V gene lookup returns CDR1 SNHLY and CDR2 FYNNEI. The CDR3 contains 14 residues. The CDR3: CASLSPDNSYEQYF. In nucleotides, the CDR3 is TGTGCCAGCCTTTCTCCTGACAATTCCTACGAGCAGTACTTC.

CDR3 nucleotides: TGTGCCAGCAGCCAAGCTCCAGGGGGCGCGGATGGCTACACCTTC. Its protein product is CASSQAPGGADGYTF. The J gene is TRBJ1-2, the V gene TRBV4-2; 8 bases are a match to TRBD1. Trimming at V came to 1 base and at J to 6 bases, leaving 7 bases not matched to a gene. This CDR3 is 15 amino acids long. Germline CDR1 LGHNA, CDR2 YNFKEQ.

The V call is TRBV20-1, the J call TRBJ2-7, with D uncertain. CDR1 DFQATT and CDR2 SNEGSKA come from the germline V gene (reference sequence). The length of the CDR3 is 10 residues. V was pared by 2 bases and J by 5 bases, with 4 bases between. The CDR3 nucleotides are TGCAGTGCTAGATCCAACGAGCAGTACTTC. Residues: CSARSNEQYF.

This clone showed up just a few times. This sequence joins TRBV2 and TRBJ1-2; D perhaps matches TRBD1 (5 bases). V gave up 7 bases and J gave up 5 bases, with 14 bases separating them. In germline, CDR1 is SNHLY, CDR2 FYNNEI. The CDR3 is made up of 13 amino acids. The CDR3 DNA follows: TGTGCCAGCATCCCAGGGTTAGGGTATGGCTACACCTTC. It yields the protein CASIPGLGYGYTF.

The chain combines TRBV5-1 with TRBJ2-2, with 7 positions matching TRBD1. Looked up from germline, CDR1 is SGHRS and CDR2 is YFSETQ. The CDR3 covers 14 residues. J lost 3 bases, V lost 4 bases, and 3 bases had no gene match. CDR3 coding DNA: TGCGCCAGCAGCCGGGACAGACACACCGGGGAGCTGTTTTTT. Translating it yields CASSRDRHTGELFF.

This clone was counted a single time. V gene TRBV7-9 combines with J gene TRBJ1-3; D remains unclear. CDR3 length: 15 residues. The germline V gene has CDR1 SEHNR and CDR2 FQNEAQ (reference sequence). Trimming took off 5 bases at V and 0 bases at J, with 11 bases between the two ends. The CDR3 DNA sequence: TGTGCCAGCAGCGCCGACCGGAGCTCTGGAAACACCATATATTTT. It codes for CASSADRSSGNTIYF.

This clone was recorded once. The chain couples TRBV4-1 to TRBJ2-3, with D perhaps TRBD1 (6 bases). The CDR3 length is 15 residues. Germline CDR1 MGHRA, CDR2 YSYEKL. Deletions cut 0 bases from V and 2 bases from J, with 9 bases between. Written as DNA, the CDR3 is TGCGCCAGCAGCCAAGAACAGGGCTTCACAGATACGCAGTATTTT. Protein product: CASSQEQGFTDTQYF.

The chain has TRBV6-5 and TRBJ2-4, with D possibly matching TRBD1 (6 bases). Germline V gene lookup returns CDR1 MNHEY and CDR2 SVGAGI. This CDR3 has 13 residues. The V end lost 2 bases, the J end lost 7 bases, and 9 bases lay between the germline ends. The CDR3 loop is CASSYGDKNIQYF. CDR3 nucleotides: TGTGCCAGCAGTTACGGGGACAAGAACATTCAGTACTTC.

The genes are TRBV7-6 and TRBJ1-5; 8 nucleotides align to TRBD1. The germline V gene has CDR1 SGHVS and CDR2 FNYEAQ. V was clipped by 4 bases and J by 1 base; unmatched bases: 12. CDR3 size: 18 residues. The CDR3 sequence: CASSSRQGRESSNQPQHF. The CDR3 nucleotides read TGTGCCAGCAGCTCCCGACAGGGGCGGGAGTCCAGCAATCAGCCCCAGCATTTT.

This chain links TRBV3-1 (or the pseudogene TRBV3-2) with TRBJ1-6; D is unresolved. The V and J ends lost 1 base and 7 bases respectively, with 14 bases between them. The CDR3 is 16 amino acids. CDR1 and CDR2 (germline): LGHDT, YNNKEL (reference sequence). The CDR3 spells CASSQVIWERNSPLHF. The CDR3 region has the DNA TGTGCCAGCAGCCAAGTTATTTGGGAGAGGAATTCACCCCTCCACTTT.

As regards this clone: At one end the junction does not follow the germline gene, possibly because of a read error. V is TRBV12-3 or TRBV12-4 and J is TRBJ2-1; TRBD2 matches at 8 bases. The length of the CDR3 is 13 residues. This CDR3 reads CASSQGSGGAKIF. The CDR3 DNA is TGTGCCAGCTCCCAAGGTTCGGGGGGGGCCAAGATCTTC.

The chain uses TRBV30 and TRBJ1-1; no clear D gene. The CDR3 extends over 13 amino acids. Germline V gives CDR1 GTSNPN, CDR2 SVGIG (reference sequence). Trimming shortened V by 2 bases and J by 0 bases, and 7 bases separated the two germline ends. The CDR3: CAWSLNMNTEAFF. In DNA, the CDR3 is TGTGCCTGGAGTCTGAACATGAACACTGAAGCTTTCTTT.

This chain joins TRBV12-3 or TRBV12-4 and TRBJ1-5; possible D gene TRBD1, 6 bases. This CDR3 comprises 13 residues. V lost 3 bases to trimming and J lost 4 bases, with 7 bases between them. CDR3 DNA sequence: TGTGCCAGCAGTTTCACAGGGAATCAGCCCCAGCATTTT. Translation gives CASSFTGNQPQHF.